The 32 T cell receptor beta chains reported below all come from one sample, sequenced in a study of beta chain features in type 1 diabetes. Sequencing targeted expressed TCRB transcripts, as all isolated RNA had been reverse transcribed. Generated by immunoSEQ multiplex PCR, the TCRdb table keeps only in-frame clones and is missing some. The sample holds about 220,000 clones, roughly a tenth seen once. Sequenced material: central memory CD4+ T cells from blood. Receptor source: a man aged 18 to 29 in good health.

The V call is TRBV30, the J call TRBJ1-1, with TRBD1 matching 7 bases. This CDR3 is built from 13 residues. CDR1 GTSNPN and CDR2 SVGIG come from the germline V gene (reference sequence). With 0 bases clipped from V and 10 bases from J, the junction kept 8 bases outside the gene matches. CDR3 nucleotides: TGTGCCTGGAGTGTACGGCAGGGGGAGGCAGCTTTCTTT. Protein: CAWSVRQGEAAFF. The entire variable domain, with the rest obtained from reference TRBV30 and TRBJ1-1, is as follows: SQTIHQWPATLVQPVGSPLSLECTVEGTSNPNLYWYRQAAGRGLQLLFYSVGIGQISSEVPQNLSASRPQDRQFILSSKKLLLSDSGFYLCAWSVRQGEAAFFGQGTRLTVV.

The chain is built from TRBV4-2 and TRBJ2-5; no reliable D call. V was clipped by 0 bases and J by 3 bases, with 11 bases between them. Germline V gene lookup returns CDR1 LGHNA and CDR2 YNFKEQ. There are 15 residues in the CDR3. The CDR3, as DNA: TGTGCCAGCAGCCAAGATTATAGGACGGAAGAGACCCAGTACTTC. This gives the protein CASSQDYRTEETQYF.

This clone has a count of ten or more. This chain uses TRBV5-1 with TRBJ1-4; D is undetermined. Trimming stripped 2 bases from V and 5 bases from J, with 10 bases between. The germline CDR1 and CDR2 sequences are SGHRS and YFSETQ. The CDR3 has 14 residues. The CDR3 DNA reads as TGCGCCAGCAGCTTAGGAGTTACCAATGAAAAACTGTTTTTT. This gives the protein CASSLGVTNEKLFF.

V usage is TRBV7-2 and J usage is TRBJ2-6; D unclear. Per germline, CDR1 SGHTA and CDR2 FQGNSA. The CDR3 has 13 amino acids. Trimming took 6 bases from V and 0 from J, leaving 3 bases between them. The CDR3 is CASRDSGANVLTF. CDR3 coding DNA: TGTGCCAGCAGGGACTCTGGGGCCAACGTCCTGACTTTC.

This clone turned up a few times. The CDR3 ends on some other residue instead of the conserved phenylalanine or tryptophan, so this is likely a read error. The limits of the CDR3 on the DNA are not certain, so only TCRdb's listed CDR3 is given. This chain links TRBV20-1 with TRBJ1-4. The CDR3 numbers 11 amino acids, ends counted. Germline V gene sequence: CDR1 DFQATT, CDR2 SNEGSKA (reference sequence). This CDR3 reads CSASAPGRTLV.

The chain has TRBV30 and TRBJ2-1; D could derive from TRBD1 or TRBD2 (5 bases each). Per germline, CDR1 GTSNPN and CDR2 SVGIG (reference sequence). V was pared by 4 bases and J by 6 bases, with 19 bases between. The CDR3 runs to 15 residues. The CDR3 DNA reads TGTGCCTGGACTCCCCCACCGGGGCTTTTCAATGAGCAGTTCTTC. Translating gives CAWTPPPGLFNEQFF.

The chain uses TRBV10-3 and TRBJ1-2; 10 bases are a match to TRBD1. Germline CDR1 reads ENHRY; CDR2 reads SYGVKD. The CDR3 has 14 amino acids. V was pared by 7 bases and J by 9 bases, with 11 bases of the junction left unmatched. CDR3: CAINRDRGETSYTF. The CDR3 DNA follows: TGTGCCATCAATCGGGACAGGGGAGAGACTAGCTACACCTTC.

The chain joins TRBV11-2 to TRBJ1-2; 7 bases are a match to TRBD1. The V gene end was trimmed by 5 bases and the J gene end by 7 bases; junction bases not matched to a gene: 10. The CDR3 has 14 amino acids. Germline CDR1 SGHAT, CDR2 FQNNGV. Here the CDR3 reads CASSRGGDSAGYTF. The CDR3 DNA reads as TGTGCCAGCAGCCGAGGGGGGGACAGCGCTGGCTACACCTTC.

The chain couples TRBV14 to TRBJ2-7; D call uncertain. CDR1 SGHDN and CDR2 FVKESK come from the germline V gene. The CDR3 is 13 residues long. The germline V and J ends were trimmed by 3 bases and 2 bases, with 8 bases remaining between them. This CDR3 is CASSHGKTYEQYF. CDR3 bases: TGTGCCAGCAGCCACGGCAAGACCTACGAGCAGTACTTC.

This clone appeared a few times. The chain combines TRBV10-1 with TRBJ1-5; D perhaps matches TRBD1 (5 bases). CDR3 length: 14 amino acids. Trimming took off 4 bases at V and 3 bases at J, with 10 bases between the two ends. From germline, CDR1 is WNHNN and CDR2 SYGVQD (reference sequence). Here the CDR3 DNA reads TGCGCCAGCAGTGCTTCAGGGATCAATCAGCCCCAGCATTTT. It translates to CASSASGINQPQHF.

The chain couples TRBV4-1 to TRBJ1-1; the D is unclear. V lost 3 bases and J lost 0, with 17 bases in between. Germline-derived CDR1 and CDR2 are MGHRA and YSYEKL. The CDR3 covers 17 residues. CDR3 residues: CASSHLRGGYMNTEAFF. DNA of the CDR3: TGCGCCAGCAGCCACCTTCGTGGAGGGTACATGAACACTGAAGCTTTCTTT.

This chain links TRBV28 with TRBJ1-2; TRBD1 aligns across 8 bases. In germline, CDR1 is MDHEN, CDR2 SYDVKM. The CDR3 is made up of 13 amino acids. Trimming at V came to 8 bases and at J to 4 bases, leaving 6 bases not matched to a gene. CDR3: CASGRGLFYGYTF. In DNA form, the CDR3 reads TGTGCCAGCGGCAGGGGGCTCTTCTATGGCTACACCTTC.

This clone turned up a few times. The chain carries TRBV6-6 and TRBJ2-2; D may be TRBD1 (6 bases). The length of the CDR3 is 13 residues. V dropped 4 bases and J dropped 4 bases, with 7 bases sitting between them. Germline CDR1 reads MNHNY; CDR2 reads SVGAGI (reference sequence). The CDR3 DNA reads TGTGCCAGCAGTTGGGGGCTCACCGGGGAGCTGTTTTTT. Protein: CASSWGLTGELFF.

A single count supports this clone. The CDR3 DNA sequence: TGTGCCACCAGCCCAGAACTAGACAATCAGCCCCAGCATTTT. Its protein is CATSPELDNQPQHF. The chain is built from TRBV15 and TRBJ1-5; D is unclear. V was shortened by 5 bases and J by 3 bases, with 11 bases between the two germline ends. Looked up from germline, CDR1 is LNHNV and CDR2 is YYDKDF (reference sequence). This CDR3 spans 14 amino acids.

This clone was detected a few times. The CDR3 nucleotides are TGTGCCAGTAGCCGGACCTCAGGCTCTGGGGCCAACGTCCTGACTTTC. Its translation is CASSRTSGSGANVLTF. The rearrangement links TRBV19 to TRBJ2-6; D not certain. Germline V gives CDR1 LNHDA, CDR2 SQIVND (reference sequence). This CDR3 contains 16 residues. The V gene lost 6 bases and the J gene lost 0 bases, with 12 bases spanning the gap.

This clone was seen repeatedly, ten times or more. The chain uses TRBV6-6 and TRBJ2-1; a weak D match, TRBD2 (5 bases). This CDR3 comprises 11 residues. Trimming left V 6 bases short and J 9 bases short, with 9 bases between. Germline CDR1 reads MNHNY; CDR2 reads SVGAGI (reference sequence). The CDR3 spells CASRVEGEQFF. The CDR3 nucleotides read TGTGCCAGCAGGGTCGAGGGTGAGCAGTTCTTC.

CDR3 DNA sequence: TGTGCCAGCAGCTTGTTCACACAGGAGACCCAGTACTTC. Encoded protein: CASSLFTQETQYF. The chain has TRBV5-4 and TRBJ2-5; D unresolved. CDR1 and CDR2 from the germline V gene are SGHNT and YYREEE (reference sequence). The V end lost 1 base, the J end lost 5 bases, and 9 bases lay between the germline ends. The CDR3 spans 13 residues. The variable domain in full, with the rest retrieved from reference TRBV5-4 and TRBJ2-5, is ETGVTQSPTHLIKTRGQQVTLRCSSQSGHNTVSWYQQALGQGPQFIFQYYREEENGRGNFPPRFSGLQFPNYSSELNVNALELDDSALYLCASSLFTQETQYFGPGTRLLVL.

This clone showed up just a few times. The V and J genes are TRBV11-2 and TRBJ2-2, with D perhaps matching TRBD1 or TRBD2 (6 bases each). Trimming took off 7 bases at V and 6 bases at J, with 15 bases between the two ends. Germline-derived CDR1 and CDR2 are SGHAT and FQNNGV. The CDR3 length is 14 residues. CDR3 region: CASIETGRPGELFF. For the CDR3, the DNA is TGTGCCAGCATCGAAACAGGGAGGCCCGGGGAGCTGTTTTTT.

The table lists this clone with a few counts. J is TRBJ2-1 and V is TRBV6-5; D perhaps matches TRBD1 (5 bases). Germline V lookup: CDR1 MNHEY, CDR2 SVGAGI. V lost 5 bases and J 1 base, leaving 9 bases between the germline ends. The CDR3 totals 14 residues. The CDR3: CASSSHRSYNEQFF. Written as DNA, the CDR3 is TGTGCCAGCAGTAGTCACAGGTCCTACAATGAGCAGTTCTTC.

The chain links TRBV29-1 to TRBJ1-5; 9 positions agree with TRBD1. The germline gives CDR1 SQVTM, CDR2 ANQGSEA. The CDR3 spans 18 residues. Losses at the gene ends were 3 bases for V and 3 bases for J; bases not matched to a gene: 15. CDR3 coding DNA: TGCAGCGTTGACCCTTTTCCGTTTAGGGACAGGGACAATCAGCCCCAGCATTTT. This encodes CSVDPFPFRDRDNQPQHF. Based on the CDR3 plus reference TRBV29-1 and TRBJ1-5, the full variable domain is SAVISQKPSRDICQRGTSLTIQCQVDSQVTMMFWYRQQPGQSLTLIATANQGSEATYESGFVIDKFPISRPNLTFSTLTVSNMSPEDSSIYLCSVDPFPFRDRDNQPQHFGDGTRLSIL.

The chain links TRBV7-6 to TRBJ1-5; D is ambiguous. V was shortened by 5 bases and J by 0 bases, with 11 bases between the two germline ends. Germline loops: CDR1 SGHVS, CDR2 FNYEAQ. The CDR3 is 15 residues long. The CDR3 reads CASSKGGSSNQPQHF. For the CDR3, the DNA is TGTGCCAGCAGCAAAGGAGGGTCTAGCAATCAGCCCCAGCATTTT.

This clone came up many times. This chain links TRBV29-1 with TRBJ1-4; D unresolved. Trimming pared 7 bases from V and 8 bases from J, leaving 11 bases between. CDR1 SQVTM and CDR2 ANQGSEA come from the germline V gene. The CDR3 is 11 amino acids. DNA for the CDR3: TGCAGCGCCACGACGGGGGAAAAACTGTTTTTT. It specifies CSATTGEKLFF.

This clone was found many times. This chain links TRBV5-5 with TRBJ2-5; no clear D gene. V gave up 2 bases and J gave up 6 bases, with 5 bases separating them. Looked up from germline, CDR1 is SGHKS and CDR2 is YYEKEE (reference sequence). The CDR3 is 11 amino acids. CDR3 in DNA: TGTGCCAGCAGCTTAGGGAAGACCCAGTACTTC. Protein sequence: CASSLGKTQYF. Looking up the rest from reference TRBV5-5 and TRBJ2-5 gives the full variable domain: DAGVTQSPTHLIKTRGQQVTLRCSPISGHKSVSWYQQVLGQGPQFIFQYYEKEERGRGNFPDRFSARQFPNYSSELNVNALLLGDSALYLCASSLGKTQYFGPGTRLLVL.

This clone has just a few counts. The rearrangement joins TRBV14 to TRBJ2-1, with D uncertain. V gave up 4 bases and J gave up 7 bases, with 14 bases separating them. The CDR3 is made up of 14 amino acids. CDR1 is SGHDN, CDR2 FVKESK, per germline. The CDR3: CASSPRRVSNEQFF. CDR3 bases: TGTGCCAGCAGCCCCCGAAGAGTTAGTAATGAGCAGTTCTTC.

In its sample, this clone was seen many times. The J gene is TRBJ2-3, the V gene TRBV4-3; a weak D match, TRBD2 (5 bases). In germline, CDR1 is LGHNA, CDR2 YSLEER. V was clipped by 4 bases and J by 3 bases, with 11 bases between them. CDR3 length equals 14 residues. The DNA for the CDR3 is TGCGCCAGCAGCCCGCGAGGCGGGACAGATACGCAGTATTTT. Protein: CASSPRGGTDTQYF.

The chain is built from TRBV5-1 and TRBJ1-4; D gene uncertain. Trimming pared 0 bases from V and 8 bases from J, leaving 14 bases between. From germline, CDR1 is SGHRS and CDR2 YFSETQ. The CDR3 contains 15 residues. As DNA, the CDR3 is TGCGCCAGCAGCTTGGCCGGCACCCGGGAGGAAAAACTGTTTTTT. This gives the protein CASSLAGTREEKLFF.

The chain uses TRBV7-2 and TRBJ2-5; D is uncertain. The CDR3 runs to 15 residues. Germline CDR1 SGHTA, CDR2 FQGNSA. The V end was cut by 1 base, the J end by 7 bases, with 16 bases between. CDR3 bases: TGTGCCAGCAGCTTAGGTGTGGATCCATCGGGGACCCAGTACTTC. Its protein is CASSLGVDPSGTQYF.

This clone has a handful of counts. CDR3 nucleotide sequence: TGCAGCGTCACGGGAGTTAGCGGGAGGGCCCCCTCCTACAATGAGCAGTTCTTC. This codes for CSVTGVSGRAPSYNEQFF. The chain couples TRBV29-1 to TRBJ2-1; 11 nucleotides match TRBD2. CDR3 length: 18 residues. J was trimmed by 0 bases and V by 6 bases; bases with no gene match: 13. From germline, CDR1 is SQVTM and CDR2 ANQGSEA.

The J gene is TRBJ2-1, the V gene TRBV7-9; TRBD2 matches 10 bases. CDR3 size: 17 residues. With 0 bases clipped from V and 8 bases from J, the junction kept 10 bases outside the gene matches. The V gene's germline CDR1 is SEHNR and CDR2 FQNEAQ (reference sequence). The CDR3 DNA sequence: TGTGCCAGCAGCTTAGCCGTGGACAGCGGGAGGGCATATGAGCAGTTCTTC. Translated: CASSLAVDSGRAYEQFF.

In its sample, this clone was seen many times. The chain carries TRBV18 and TRBJ2-3, with D perhaps matching TRBD1 (6 bases). Germline values: CDR1 KGHSH, CDR2 LQKENI. V dropped 5 bases and J dropped 2 bases, with 14 bases sitting between them. CDR3 length: 15 residues. The CDR3 DNA reads as TGTGCCAGCTCAAGCCGGGACAAATCCACAGATACGCAGTATTTT. It translates to CASSSRDKSTDTQYF.

In its sample, this clone was seen a few times. The chain has TRBV15 and TRBJ1-5; perhaps TRBD1 as D (5 bases). Per germline, CDR1 LNHNV and CDR2 YYDKDF (reference sequence). V shed 3 bases and J shed 7 bases, with 10 bases lying between them. The CDR3 consists of 13 residues. The DNA for the CDR3 is TGTGCCACCAGCAGTTCAGGGAAACAGCCCCAGCATTTT. This gives the protein CATSSSGKQPQHF.

In DNA form, the CDR3 reads TGTGCCAGCAGCTCCGACAGGGAGAGCGATGAGCAGTTCTTC. Translation: CASSSDRESDEQFF. The genes are TRBV14 and TRBJ2-1; 7 positions agree with TRBD1. With 5 bases clipped from V and 8 bases from J, the junction kept 9 bases outside the gene matches. The CDR3 has 14 amino acids. From germline, CDR1 is SGHDN and CDR2 FVKESK.